This note documents a single T cell receptor (beta chain) sequence. This clonotype was recorded a few times. No cognate antigen has been identified for it. Base qualities are not at hand, and no much larger clone is one base apart. Trimming accounts for 1 base at V and 7 bases at J, while the number of junction bases matched to no gene is 2. The CDR3 runs 12 amino acids, cysteine and phenylalanine included. Only CDR3 DNA remains: 36 bases, in frame from the first base. The CDR1 and CDR2 encoded by the germline V gene are SQVTM and ANQGSEA. The TCR beta CDR3 regions were amplified from RNA transcripts. The TCR CDR3 was subjected to a first round of RT-PCR using the HTBI primer set and the Qiagen OneStep RT-PCR kit. Libraries were constructed in a second round of multiplex PCR, after which size selection and purification were performed. Sequencing of the libraries was done on an Illumina HiSeq2000 using paired-end 100 bp reads. The original pipeline was this. SOAPnuke was used to process the raw data, throwing out any read that contained adapters or uncalled bases, had a mean Phred below 15, or lacked an exact constant-primer or identifier match. COPE v1.2.5 was used to merge high-quality paired reads, and clonotypes were defined as unique nucleotide sequences. Clonotypes were aligned to IMGT TRBV, TRBD and TRBJ reference segments using MiTCR v1.1. The analysis was restricted to V-J combinations with a frequency above 0.0001, which together covered about 99% of the repertoires. A TCS score was defined as the ratio between F50 (clonal expansion) and ExV (chaos), using BLOSUM62-based TCRdist between CDR3 peptides within each V-J. Welch's t-statistics and random forest reduced fewer than 600 V-J features to roughly 13, which were used in a naive Bayes classifier (R e1071). The public reads were run again by TCRdb, first through fastp at Q25 and then through MiXCR, and only productive beta chains were kept. When rows share a CDR3 protein, they turn into one entry using the most common DNA and genes. The V and J calls were not made by the authors but by TCRdb's processing. This sample is represented by 500,000 to 550,000 distinct CDR3 sequences; 15% to 20% of them were singletons. The top ten hold 45% to 50% of the sample.

This sample was taken from a study of T cells in Graves' hyperthyroidism and ophthalmopathy (dated by TCRdb to the late 2010s). Background on the whole study: Peripheral blood samples were taken at initial diagnosis, before any treatment was given. Once sampling was done, hyperthyroidism patients were given methimazole at a starting dose of 30 mg daily, whereas ophthalmopathy patients were given high-dose intravenous methylprednisolone. In roughly six Graves' hyperthyroidism patients, the study also compared T-cell repertoires from thyroid tissue with T-cell repertoires from blood. The paper describes TCR Vbeta CDR3 sequencing of 130 to 150 peripheral blood samples, made up of 43 ophthalmopathy patients, around 78 hyperthyroidism patients and 17 progressor patients. TCR V-J signatures able to tell the groups apart were searched for in a discovery cohort of 100 patients, of whom roughly 42 had Graves' ophthalmopathy and around 57 had stable Graves' hyperthyroidism. For training and testing, the 100 or so patients in the discovery cohort were randomly divided in a 7:3 ratio. Prospective prediction of ophthalmopathy was tested in an independent validation cohort consisting of 18 to 20 hyperthyroidism patients and around 16 patients who later progressed to ophthalmopathy. Overall study outcomes, separate from this receptor: During validation, the model predicted progression to ophthalmopathy a median of about 5.9 months ahead of onset, with around 71% sensitivity and more than 72% specificity. No statistical method was used to set the sample size in advance, and investigators knew the group allocation. Most expanded thyroid clonotypes (frequency above 0.001) were also found in blood, which suggests that blood repertoires may mirror thyroid immune responses. A model built on a 13 V-J signature distinguished ophthalmopathy from stable hyperthyroidism, reaching 85% to 90% sensitivity and about 81% specificity in cross-validation and 80%/75% in testing.

Ophthalmopathy patients had moderately to severely active disease, with a Clinical Activity Score of 3 or more, a NOSPECS grade of 4 or more, and a disease duration of less than 3 months. Patients with uncontrolled infections, other autoimmune diseases, pregnancy or lactation were excluded. Diagnoses relied on clinical symptoms, serum thyroxine and TRAb, thyroid ultrasound and orbital computed tomography. PBMCs were isolated from around 10 ml of fresh peripheral blood by Ficoll-Paque density gradient centrifugation. Total RNA was extracted with Trizol reagent, and quality was checked on an Agilent 2100 Bioanalyzer.

The chain employs TRBV29-1 and TRBJ2-3; TRBD2 aligns with 7 central bases. Sequenced: blood. This TCR was sampled from a man aged 40-55 years with Graves' ophthalmopathy. The nucleotides are TGCAGCGTTGAAGGAGCGGGAAATACGCAGTATTTT. The encoded protein is CSVEGAGNTQYF.